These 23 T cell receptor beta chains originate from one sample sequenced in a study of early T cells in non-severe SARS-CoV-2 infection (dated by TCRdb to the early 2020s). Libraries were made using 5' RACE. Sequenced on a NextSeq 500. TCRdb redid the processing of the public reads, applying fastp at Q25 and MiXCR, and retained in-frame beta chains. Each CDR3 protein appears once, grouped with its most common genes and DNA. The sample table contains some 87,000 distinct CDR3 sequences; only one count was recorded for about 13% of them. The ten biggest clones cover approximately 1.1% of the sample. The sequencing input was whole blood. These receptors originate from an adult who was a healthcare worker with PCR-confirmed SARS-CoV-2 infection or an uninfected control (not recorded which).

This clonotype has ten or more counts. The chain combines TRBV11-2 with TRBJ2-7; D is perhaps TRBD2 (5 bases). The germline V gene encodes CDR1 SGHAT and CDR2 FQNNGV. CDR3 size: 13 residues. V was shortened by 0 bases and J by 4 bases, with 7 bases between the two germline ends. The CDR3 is CASSLDPGYEQYF. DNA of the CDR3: TGTGCCAGCAGCTTAGATCCGGGGTACGAGCAGTACTTC.

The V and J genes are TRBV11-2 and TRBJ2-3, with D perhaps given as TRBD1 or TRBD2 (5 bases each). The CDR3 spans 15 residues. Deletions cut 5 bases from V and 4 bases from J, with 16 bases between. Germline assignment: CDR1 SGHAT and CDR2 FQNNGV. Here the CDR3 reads CASSDGTTQADTQYF. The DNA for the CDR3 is TGTGCCAGCAGCGACGGGACCACCCAGGCAGATACGCAGTATTTT.

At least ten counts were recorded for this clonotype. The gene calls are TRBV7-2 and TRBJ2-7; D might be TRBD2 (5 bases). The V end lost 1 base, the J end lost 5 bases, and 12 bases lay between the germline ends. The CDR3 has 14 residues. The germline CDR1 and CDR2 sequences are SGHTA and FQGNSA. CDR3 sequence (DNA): TGTGCCAGCAGCTTAGTGGCGACGGGGAACGAGCAGTACTTC. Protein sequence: CASSLVATGNEQYF.

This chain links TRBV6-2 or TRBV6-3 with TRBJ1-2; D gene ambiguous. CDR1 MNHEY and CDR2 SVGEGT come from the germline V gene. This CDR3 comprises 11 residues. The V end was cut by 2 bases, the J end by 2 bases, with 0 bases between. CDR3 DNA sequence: TGTGCCAGCAGTTACAACTATGGCTACACCTTC. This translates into CASSYNYGYTF.

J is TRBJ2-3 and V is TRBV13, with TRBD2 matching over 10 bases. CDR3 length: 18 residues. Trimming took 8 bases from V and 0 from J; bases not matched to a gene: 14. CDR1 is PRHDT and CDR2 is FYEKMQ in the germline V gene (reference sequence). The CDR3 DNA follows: TGTGCCAGCCGCGGAGCGGGAGGGCCCCCTCCGAGCACAGATACGCAGTATTTT. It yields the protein CASRGAGGPPPSTDTQYF.

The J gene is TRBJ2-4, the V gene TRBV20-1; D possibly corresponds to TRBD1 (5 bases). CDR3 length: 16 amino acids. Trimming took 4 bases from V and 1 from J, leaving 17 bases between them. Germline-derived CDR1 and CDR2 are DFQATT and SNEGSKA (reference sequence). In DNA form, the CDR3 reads TGCAGTGCTACTTTTAATGGGGCTACGGCCAAAAACATTCAGTACTTC. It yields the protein CSATFNGATAKNIQYF.

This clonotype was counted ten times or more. The DNA of the CDR3 is TGTGCCAGTAGTATAATGGGGGTAGGCAATCAGCCCCAGCATTTT. This codes for CASSIMGVGNQPQHF. The chain carries TRBV19 and TRBJ1-5, with D perhaps matching TRBD1 (5 bases). Germline lookup yields CDR1 LNHDA and CDR2 SQIVND (reference sequence). This CDR3 spans 15 amino acids. With 2 bases removed from V and 2 bases from J, the gap between germline ends came to 10 bases.

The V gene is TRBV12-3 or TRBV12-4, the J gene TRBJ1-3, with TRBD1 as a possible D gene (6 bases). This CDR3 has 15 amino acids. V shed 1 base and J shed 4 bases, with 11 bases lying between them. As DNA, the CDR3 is TGTGCCAGCAGTTTAGGGGGGGCGCAGGGAAACACCATATATTTT. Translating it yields CASSLGGAQGNTIYF.

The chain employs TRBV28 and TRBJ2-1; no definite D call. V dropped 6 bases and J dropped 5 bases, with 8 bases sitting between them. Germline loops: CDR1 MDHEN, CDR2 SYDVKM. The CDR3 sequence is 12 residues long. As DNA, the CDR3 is TGTGCCAGCAGCGCTCTGGACAATGAGCAGTTCTTC. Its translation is CASSALDNEQFF. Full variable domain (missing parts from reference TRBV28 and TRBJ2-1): DVKVTQSSRYLVKRTGEKVFLECVQDMDHENMFWYRQDPGLGLRLIYFSYDVKMKEKGDIPEGYSVSREKKERFSLILESASTNQTSMYLCASSALDNEQFFGPGTRLTVL.

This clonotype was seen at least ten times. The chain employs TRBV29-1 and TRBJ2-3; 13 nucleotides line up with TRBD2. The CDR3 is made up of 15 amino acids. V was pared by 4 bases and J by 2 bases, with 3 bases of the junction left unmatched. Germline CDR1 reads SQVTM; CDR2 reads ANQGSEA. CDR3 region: CSVGGLAGITDTQYF. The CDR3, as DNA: TGCAGCGTTGGGGGACTAGCGGGAATCACAGATACGCAGTATTTT.

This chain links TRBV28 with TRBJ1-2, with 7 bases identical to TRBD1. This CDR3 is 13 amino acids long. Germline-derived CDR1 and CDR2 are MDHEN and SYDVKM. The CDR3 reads CAAVRGRLGGYTF. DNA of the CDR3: TGTGCTGCCGTAAGGGGGCGCTTAGGTGGCTACACCTTC.

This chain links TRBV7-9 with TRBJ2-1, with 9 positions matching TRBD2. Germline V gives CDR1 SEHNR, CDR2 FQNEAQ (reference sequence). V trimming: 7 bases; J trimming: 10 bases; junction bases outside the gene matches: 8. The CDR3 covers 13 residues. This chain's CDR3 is CASILAGAREQFF. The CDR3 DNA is TGTGCCAGCATTTTAGCGGGGGCCAGAGAGCAGTTCTTC.

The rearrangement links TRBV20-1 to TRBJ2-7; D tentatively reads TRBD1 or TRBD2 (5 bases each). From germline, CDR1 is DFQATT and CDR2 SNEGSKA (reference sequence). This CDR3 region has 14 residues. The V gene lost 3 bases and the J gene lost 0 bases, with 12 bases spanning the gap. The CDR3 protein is CSASGAKNSYEQYF. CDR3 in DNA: TGCAGTGCTAGCGGGGCGAAAAACTCCTACGAGCAGTACTTC.

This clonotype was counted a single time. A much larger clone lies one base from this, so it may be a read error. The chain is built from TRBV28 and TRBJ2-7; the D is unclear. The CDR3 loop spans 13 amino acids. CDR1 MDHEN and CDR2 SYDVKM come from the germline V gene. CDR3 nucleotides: TGTGCCACCAGTTTGATTAGTCACTACGAGCAGTACTTC. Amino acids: CATSLISHYEQYF.

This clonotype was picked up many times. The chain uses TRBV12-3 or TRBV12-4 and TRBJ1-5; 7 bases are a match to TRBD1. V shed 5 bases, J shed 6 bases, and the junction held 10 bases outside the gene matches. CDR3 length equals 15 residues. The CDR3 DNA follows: TGTGCCAGCAGTCGAGACAGGGATATCGGTCAGCCCCAGCATTTT. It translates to CASSRDRDIGQPQHF.

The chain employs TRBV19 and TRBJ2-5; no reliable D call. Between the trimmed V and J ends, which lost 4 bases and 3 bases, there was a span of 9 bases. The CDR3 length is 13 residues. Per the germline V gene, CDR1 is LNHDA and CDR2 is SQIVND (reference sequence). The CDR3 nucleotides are TGTGCCAGTAGTACCTACGGAAAAGAGACCCAGTACTTC. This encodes CASSTYGKETQYF.

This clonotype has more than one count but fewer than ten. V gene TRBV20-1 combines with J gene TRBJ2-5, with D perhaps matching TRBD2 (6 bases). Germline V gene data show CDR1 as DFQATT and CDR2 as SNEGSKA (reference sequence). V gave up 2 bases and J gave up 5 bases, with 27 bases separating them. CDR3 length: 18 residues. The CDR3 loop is CSARLGGPFGTFAETQYF. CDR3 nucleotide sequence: TGCAGTGCTAGATTGGGCGGTCCCTTCGGGACTTTTGCGGAGACCCAGTACTTC.

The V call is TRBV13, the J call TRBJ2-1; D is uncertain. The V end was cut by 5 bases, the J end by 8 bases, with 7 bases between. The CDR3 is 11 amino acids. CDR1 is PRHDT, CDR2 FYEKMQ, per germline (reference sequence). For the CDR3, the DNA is TGTGCCAGCAGCCGTCTGCATGAGCAGTTCTTC. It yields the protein CASSRLHEQFF.

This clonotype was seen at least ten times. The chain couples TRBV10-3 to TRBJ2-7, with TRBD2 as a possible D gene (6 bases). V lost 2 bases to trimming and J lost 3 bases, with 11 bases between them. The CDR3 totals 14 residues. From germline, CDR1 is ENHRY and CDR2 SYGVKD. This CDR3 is CAISETGENYEQYF. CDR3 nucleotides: TGTGCCATCAGTGAGACGGGAGAGAACTACGAGCAGTACTTC.

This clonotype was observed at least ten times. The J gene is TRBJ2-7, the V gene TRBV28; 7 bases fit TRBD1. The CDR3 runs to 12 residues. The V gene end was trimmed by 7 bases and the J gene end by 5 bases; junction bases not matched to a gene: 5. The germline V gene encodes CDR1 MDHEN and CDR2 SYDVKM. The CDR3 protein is CASTLDRNEQYF. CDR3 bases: TGTGCCAGCACCTTGGACAGGAACGAGCAGTACTTC.

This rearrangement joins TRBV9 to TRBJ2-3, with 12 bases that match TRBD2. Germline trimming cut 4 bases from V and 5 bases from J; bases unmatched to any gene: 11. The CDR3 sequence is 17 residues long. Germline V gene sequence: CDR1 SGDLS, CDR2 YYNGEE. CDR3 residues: CASSSLAGGPRKDTQYF. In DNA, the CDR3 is TGTGCCAGCAGCTCTCTAGCGGGGGGGCCTAGAAAAGATACGCAGTATTTT.

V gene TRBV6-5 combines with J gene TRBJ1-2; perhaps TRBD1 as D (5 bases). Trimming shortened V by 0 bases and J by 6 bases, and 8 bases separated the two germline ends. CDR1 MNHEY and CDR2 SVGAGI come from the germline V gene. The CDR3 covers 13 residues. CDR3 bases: TGTGCCAGCAGTTACTCGAGAGGGGATGGCTACACCTTC. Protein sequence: CASSYSRGDGYTF.

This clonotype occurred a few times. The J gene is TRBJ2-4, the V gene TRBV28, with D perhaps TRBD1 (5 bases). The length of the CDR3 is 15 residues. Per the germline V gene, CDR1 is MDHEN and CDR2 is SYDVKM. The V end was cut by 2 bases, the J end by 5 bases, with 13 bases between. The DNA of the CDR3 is TGTGCCAGCAGTTTACCCTCAGGGAAGGAAAACATTCAGTACTTC. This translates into CASSLPSGKENIQYF.